These T cell receptor beta chains were read from a single sample in a study of CD8 T cells in ankylosing spondylitis. TCRdb processed the 5' RACE reads anew with MiXCR; each CDR3 protein has one entry. The table shows around 140,000 distinct CDR3 sequences, with about an eighth occurring only once. Source material: blood, either unsorted or a sorted T cell fraction (not recorded which). The receptor source for this set is a female donor with ankylosing spondylitis or in good health (not recorded which). The CDR3 runs from the conserved cysteine through the conserved F or W. D genes are given only for firm matches. Size is stated as once, few, many, or a class for an expanded clone.

TRBD2,TRBV28,TRBJ2-3,many,TGTGCCAGCAGTTCGGGCGGGACTAGAGGTACAAATACGCAGTATTTT,CASSSGGTRGTNTQYF
-,TRBV2,TRBJ1-3,many,TGTGCCAGCAGTGAACAGGGCCCGCCCTCCATATATTTT,CASSEQGPPSIYF
-,TRBV12-3/TRBV12-4,TRBJ1-2,few,TGTGCCAGCAGACTTGCCTGGGACCCGGGCCACTATGGCTACACCTTC,CASRLAWDPGHYGYTF
-,TRBV7-9,TRBJ2-7,many,TGTGCCAGCAGCAATAAAGGGGGGGGGTTCGAGCAGTACTTC,CASSNKGGGFEQYF
-,TRBV25-1,TRBJ2-7,many,TGTGCCAGCAGTGAATCAAAGCTCCCCTCCTACGAGCAGTACTTC,CASSESKLPSYEQYF
-,TRBV5-1,TRBJ2-7,many,TGCGCCAGCAGCTTCTCAGGACAAGCTTTCGAGCAGTACTTC,CASSFSGQAFEQYF
-,TRBV28,TRBJ1-5,many,TGTGCCAGCAGGACAGGTTCCCAGTCGCCCCAGCATTTT,CASRTGSQSPQHF
-,TRBV27,TRBJ2-3,many,TGTGCCAGCAGTTTATCGCACCTGGTCACAGATACGCAGTATTTT,CASSLSHLVTDTQYF
-,TRBV3-1,TRBJ2-2,many,TGTGCCAGCAGTACCTCCCGCACCGGGGAGCTGTTTTTT,CASSTSRTGELFF
-,TRBV6-5,TRBJ2-3,many,TGTGCCAGCAGTTTAGACACGTGGACAGCTAGCACAGATACGCAGTATTTT,CASSLDTWTASTDTQYF
-,TRBV4-1,TRBJ2-1,many,TGCGCCAGCAGCCGCGGTATAGTTGCGAGCTCCTACAATGAGCAGTTCTTC,CASSRGIVASSYNEQFF
-,TRBV5-8,TRBJ1-1,many,TGTGCCAGCAGGTTCAGGGTAGGCACTGAAGCTTTCTTT,CASRFRVGTEAFF
-,TRBV5-1,TRBJ1-4,many,TGCGCCAGCAGCGGTCAGACAACTAATGAAAAACTGTTTTTT,CASSGQTTNEKLFF
-,TRBV7-2,TRBJ2-5,few,TGTGCCAGCAGCGATTACCGGGACACCCAGTACTTC,CASSDYRDTQYF
TRBD1,TRBV6-5,TRBJ2-3,many,TGTGCCAGCAGTTACCAGGGGGCAGGCACAGATACGCAGTATTTT,CASSYQGAGTDTQYF
-,TRBV28,TRBJ1-5,many,TGTGCCAGCAGTCCCCCCCCACAGGGTAGCAATCAGCCCCAGCATTTT,CASSPPPQGSNQPQHF
TRBD1,TRBV11-3,TRBJ2-2,few,TGTGCCAGCAGCTCCGGACAGGGGGCGGGATGGACCGGGGAGCTGTTTTTT,CASSSGQGAGWTGELFF